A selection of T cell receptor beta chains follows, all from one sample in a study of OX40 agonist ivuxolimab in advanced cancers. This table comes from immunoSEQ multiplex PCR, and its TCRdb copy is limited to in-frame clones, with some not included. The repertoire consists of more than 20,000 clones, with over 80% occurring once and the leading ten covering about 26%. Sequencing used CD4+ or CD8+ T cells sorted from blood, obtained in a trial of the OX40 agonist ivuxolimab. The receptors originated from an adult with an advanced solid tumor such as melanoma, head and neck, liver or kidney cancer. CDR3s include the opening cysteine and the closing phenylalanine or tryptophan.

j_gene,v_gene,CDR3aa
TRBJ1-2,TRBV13,CASSLRQGATYGYTF
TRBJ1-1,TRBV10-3,CAISGPEGGMNTEAFF
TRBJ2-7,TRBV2,CASSLTRDPSSYEQYF
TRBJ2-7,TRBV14,CASSPLMSSYEQYF
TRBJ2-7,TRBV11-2,CASSQRLSYEQYF
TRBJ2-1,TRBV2,CASSGGRGNEQFF
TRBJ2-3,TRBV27,CASMGDTQYF
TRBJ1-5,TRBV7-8,CASSSPTGNQPQHF
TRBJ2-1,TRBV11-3,CASSVSTSGPSYNEQFF
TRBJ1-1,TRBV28,CASSPPWGRRTEAFF
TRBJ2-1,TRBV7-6,CASSLGIAGHNEQFF
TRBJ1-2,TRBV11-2,CASSLGGLGPINYGYTF
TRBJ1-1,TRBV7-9,CASSSPALGNTEAFF
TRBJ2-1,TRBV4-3,CASSQEGPGAYNEQFF
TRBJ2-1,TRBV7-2,CASSLDSSARGQFF
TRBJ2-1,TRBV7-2,CASSSRYNEQFF
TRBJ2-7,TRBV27,CASSLVRDSYEQYF